This T cell receptor (beta chain) is drawn from a study of metastatic and nonmetastatic thyroid tumors. Thyroid surgery was preceded by no treatment in any patient. Trimming pared 8 bases from V and 7 bases from J, leaving 18 bases between. Germline-derived CDR1 and CDR2 are ENHRY and SYGVKD. CDR3 length: 14 residues. As processed by the authors: A distant-metastasis classifier for papillary thyroid cancer was built using CDR3 differences across clinicopathological groups. From the PCR reads, TCRdb re-called clones with MiXCR. The V and J calls come from TCRdb's annotation, not from the publication. There are 30,000 to 40,000 clones in the sample; around 32% occur only once, and 7.8% lies in the top ten. This clone was detected ten times or more.

The sequence was collected from a female donor with papillary thyroid cancer or a benign thyroid nodule (not recorded which). Some clones in this sample may be carry-over from other donors' samples. The chain joins TRBV10-3 to TRBJ1-5, with a tentative D call TRBD1 (6 bases). Sequencing input: blood. The CDR3 DNA is TGTGCCATCGAGGACGAACAGGGAAGCCAGCCCCAGCATTTT. It codes for CAIEDEQGSQPQHF.